The sequence of this TCR beta chain was determined in a study of blood T cell repertoires in COVID-19. In the study overall: T cells, B-cell-depleted T cells, or PBMCs supplied cDNA or gDNA.

Grouping used clinical history reported by participants in a survey and questionnaire. In the original processing: Amplification of reference gene primers was used by the study to estimate nucleated cell counts. Profiled with immunoSEQ multiplex PCR; TCRdb holds only in-frame clones, not every one. The DNA was the basis for D and trimming; V, J and clone size are from that table. The sample contains a few hundred thousand clones, 89% of which appear only once. The CDR3 consists of 16 residues. This clonotype was sampled from a woman aged 40 to 49 who had recovered from COVID-19. The gene calls are TRBV21-1 and TRBJ2-7; the table calls TRBD2, which could not be checked here. TRBV21-1 is labeled a pseudogene. Sequenced input: PBMCs or T cells enriched from blood (not recorded which). CDR3 residues: CASSTPGGGDEYEQYF. CDR3 in DNA: TGTGCCAGCAGCACCCCGGGAGGGGGCGACGAGTACGAGCAGTACTTC.